The source of this T cell receptor beta chain is a study of blood T cells in healthy people across ages. The CDR3 extends over 14 amino acids. The ends lost 4 bases at V and 5 bases at J; junction bases unmatched: 4. Together with a sample-barcoded 5' primer, a J-beta primer mix was included in a second PCR lasting roughly 6 to 12 cycles. Using its own MiXCR run on the 5' RACE reads, TCRdb lists one record per CDR3 protein. Of about 780,000 distinct CDR3 sequences in the sample, roughly 24% were seen once. This sample was shared with a second study, whose subject was T cells of mothers and their children.

The specimen was blood. This chain uses TRBV12-3 or TRBV12-4 with TRBJ2-7, with TRBD2 identical over 11 bases. This sequence originates from a boy between 5 and 17 years old in good health. The CDR3 loop reads CASSSSGGIHEQYF. The CDR3 nucleotides read TGTGCCAGCAGTTCTAGCGGGGGGATACACGAGCAGTACTTC.